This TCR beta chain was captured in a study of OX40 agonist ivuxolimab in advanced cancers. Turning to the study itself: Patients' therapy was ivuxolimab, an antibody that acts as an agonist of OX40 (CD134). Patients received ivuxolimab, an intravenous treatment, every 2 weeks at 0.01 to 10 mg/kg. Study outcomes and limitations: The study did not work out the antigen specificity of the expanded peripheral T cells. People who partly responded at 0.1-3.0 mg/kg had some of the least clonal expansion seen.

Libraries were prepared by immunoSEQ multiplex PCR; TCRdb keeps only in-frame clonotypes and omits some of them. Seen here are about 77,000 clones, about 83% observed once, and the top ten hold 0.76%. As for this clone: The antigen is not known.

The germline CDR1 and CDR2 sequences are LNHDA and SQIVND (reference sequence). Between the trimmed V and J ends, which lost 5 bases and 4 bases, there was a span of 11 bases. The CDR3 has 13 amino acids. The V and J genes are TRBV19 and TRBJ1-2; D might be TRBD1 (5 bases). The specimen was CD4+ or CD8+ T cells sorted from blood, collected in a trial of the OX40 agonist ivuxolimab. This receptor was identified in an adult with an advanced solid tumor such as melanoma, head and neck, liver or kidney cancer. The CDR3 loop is CASSDLGVYGYTF. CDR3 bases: TGTGCCAGTAGTGATCTGGGGGTCTATGGCTACACCTTC.